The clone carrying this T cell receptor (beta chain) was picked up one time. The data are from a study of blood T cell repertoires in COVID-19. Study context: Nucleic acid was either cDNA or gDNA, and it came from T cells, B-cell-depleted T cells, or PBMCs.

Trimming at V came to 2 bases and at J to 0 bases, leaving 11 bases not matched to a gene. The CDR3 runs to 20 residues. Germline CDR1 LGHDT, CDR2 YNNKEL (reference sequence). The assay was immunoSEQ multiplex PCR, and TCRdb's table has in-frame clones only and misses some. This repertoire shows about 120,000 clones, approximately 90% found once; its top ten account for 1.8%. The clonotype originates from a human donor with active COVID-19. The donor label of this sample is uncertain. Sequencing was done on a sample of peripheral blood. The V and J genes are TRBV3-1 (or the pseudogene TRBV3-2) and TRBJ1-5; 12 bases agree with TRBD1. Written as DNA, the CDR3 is TGTGCCAGCAGCCAACCGAACCGGGACAGGGGGCTCTCTAGCAATCAGCCCCAGCATTTT. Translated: CASSQPNRDRGLSSNQPQHF.